This is a list of T cell receptor beta chains from one sample in a study of cytomegalovirus exposure and HLA in healthy donors. Assay used: immunoSEQ multiplex PCR; TCRdb lists only in-frame clones, some missing. The repertoire includes about 120,000 clones, under 90% of them detected once, and 7.5% to 9% sits in the top ten. The sequencing input was PBMCs. All receptors derive from a female donor in good health and CMV-seropositive. The CDR3 runs from the conserved cysteine through the conserved F or W. D genes are given only for firm matches. The size entry is marked missing in some rows and otherwise reads once, few, many or a size class.

V: TRBV10-3
size: .
J: TRBJ2-7
D: .
CDR3: CAISETGSSYEQYF
DNA: TGTGCCATCAGTGAGACAGGGAGCTCCTACGAGCAGTACTTC

V: TRBV18
size: .
J: TRBJ1-1
D: .
CDR3: CASSPEGEAEAFF
DNA: TGTGCCAGCTCACCAGAAGGGGAGGCGGAAGCTTTCTTT

V: TRBV18
size: .
J: TRBJ2-1
D: TRBD1
CDR3: CASSPGGQGLYEQFF
DNA: TGTGCCAGCTCACCTGGGGGACAGGGTCTCTATGAGCAGTTCTTC

V: TRBV2
size: .
J: TRBJ2-6
D: .
CDR3: CASRDSHSWTNVLTF
DNA: TGTGCCAGCAGGGACAGCCACTCGTGGACCAACGTCCTGACTTTC

V: TRBV27
size: .
J: TRBJ1-6
D: TRBD1
CDR3: CASSAQQGRFNSPLHF
DNA: TGTGCCAGCAGTGCCCAACAGGGGAGGTTTAATTCACCCCTCCACTTT

V: TRBV5-1
size: few
J: TRBJ2-7
D: .
CDR3: CASSFQQGPTYEQYF
DNA: TGCGCCAGCAGCTTTCAACAGGGTCCAACCTACGAGCAGTACTTC

V: TRBV30
size: few
J: TRBJ1-2
D: TRBD1
CDR3: CARGRYRGYGYTF
DNA: TGTGCCCGAGGAAGGTACAGGGGCTATGGCTACACCTTC

V: TRBV12-5
size: .
J: TRBJ2-2
D: TRBD1
CDR3: CASARTGERTGELFF
DNA: TGTGCTAGTGCCCGGACAGGGGAAAGGACCGGGGAGCTGTTTTTT

V: TRBV6-1
size: once
J: TRBJ2-7
D: .
CDR3: CASRGGISYEQYF
DNA: TGTGCCAGCAGGGGGGGAATCTCCTACGAGCAGTACTTC

V: TRBV5-5
size: once
J: TRBJ2-5
D: TRBD1
CDR3: CASDSGQGRETQYF
DNA: TGTGCCAGCGACTCGGGACAGGGGAGGGAGACCCAGTACTTC

V: TRBV15
size: .
J: TRBJ2-6
D: TRBD1
CDR3: CATSRRDRGSGANVLTF
DNA: TGTGCCACCAGCCGACGGGACAGGGGTTCTGGGGCCAACGTCCTGACTTTC

V: TRBV7-2
size: .
J: TRBJ2-5
D: .
CDR3: CASSVQGVRETQYF
DNA: TGTGCCAGCAGCGTCCAAGGGGTCCGGGAGACCCAGTACTTC

V: TRBV4-3
size: .
J: TRBJ2-1
D: .
CDR3: CASSQDWREQFF
DNA: TGCGCCAGCAGCCAAGATTGGAGGGAGCAGTTCTTC

V: TRBV4-1
size: .
J: TRBJ1-2
D: TRBD1
CDR3: CASSQRGQGASSNYGYTF
DNA: TGCGCCAGCAGCCAGAGGGGACAGGGGGCGTCCTCAAACTATGGCTACACCTTC

V: TRBV5-4
size: .
J: TRBJ2-7
D: .
CDR3: CASSLAGAIYEQYF
DNA: TGTGCCAGCAGCTTGGCAGGGGCTATATACGAGCAGTACTTC

V: TRBV6-5
size: once
J: TRBJ1-6
D: TRBD1
CDR3: CASQNRGINSPLHF
DNA: TGTGCCAGCCAGAACAGGGGGATCAATTCACCCCTCCACTTT

V: TRBV4-2
size: .
J: TRBJ2-7
D: .
CDR3: CASSQTGGGSYEQYF
DNA: TGTGCCAGCAGCCAAACAGGGGGGGGGTCCTACGAGCAGTACTTC

V: TRBV30
size: once
J: TRBJ2-5
D: .
CDR3: CALSLQETQYF
DNA: TGTGCCTTGTCACTCCAAGAGACCCAGTACTTC

V: TRBV7-2
size: .
J: TRBJ2-7
D: TRBD2
CDR3: CASSRTSGGATYEQYF
DNA: TGTGCCAGCAGCCGGACTAGCGGGGGGGCCACCTACGAGCAGTACTTC

V: TRBV5-1
size: .
J: TRBJ1-3
D: TRBD1
CDR3: CASSRGQVNPNSGNTIYF
DNA: TGCGCCAGCAGCAGGGGACAGGTAAACCCCAATTCTGGAAACACCATATATTTT

V: TRBV6-6
size: .
J: TRBJ2-2
D: TRBD2
CDR3: CASRGGWDTGELFF
DNA: TGTGCCAGCAGGGGGGGGTGGGACACCGGGGAGCTGTTTTTT

V: TRBV6-5
size: .
J: TRBJ2-7
D: TRBD1
CDR3: CASSYATGGSYEQYF
DNA: TGTGCCAGCAGTTACGCGACAGGGGGCTCCTACGAGCAGTACTTC

V: TRBV20-1
size: .
J: TRBJ2-7
D: .
CDR3: CSAPDSYEQYF
DNA: TGCAGTGCTCCAGACTCCTACGAGCAGTACTTC

V: TRBV6-1
size: .
J: TRBJ1-5
D: TRBD1
CDR3: CASSDELRGSTQHF
DNA: TGTGCCAGCAGCGACGAACTCAGGGGGTCGACCCAGCATTTT

V: TRBV7-8
size: .
J: TRBJ2-1
D: .
CDR3: CASSSLVNEQFF
DNA: TGTGCCAGCAGTTCACTAGTTAATGAGCAGTTCTTC

V: TRBV7-2
size: few
J: TRBJ1-5
D: TRBD1
CDR3: CASSTGGNQPQHF
DNA: TGTGCCAGCAGCACAGGGGGCAATCAGCCCCAGCATTTT

V: TRBV19
size: .
J: TRBJ1-3
D: .
CDR3: CASSTGFRSSGNTIYF
DNA: TGTGCCAGTAGTACGGGGTTTAGGTCGTCAGGAAACACCATATATTTT

V: TRBV4-3
size: few
J: TRBJ2-5
D: .
CDR3: CASSQADSGQETQYF
DNA: TGCGCCAGCAGCCAAGCGGACAGTGGCCAAGAGACCCAGTACTTC

V: TRBV2
size: .
J: TRBJ1-5
D: TRBD1
CDR3: CASSESGTGTISQPQHF
DNA: TGTGCCAGCAGTGAATCGGGGACAGGGACCATAAGTCAGCCCCAGCATTTT

V: TRBV4-2
size: .
J: TRBJ1-2
D: .
CDR3: CASSQHEQLNYGYTF
DNA: TGTGCCAGCAGCCAACATGAACAGCTTAACTATGGCTACACCTTC

V: TRBV5-1
size: .
J: TRBJ2-6
D: .
CDR3: CASSQDTSGANVLTF
DNA: TGCGCCAGCAGCCAGGACACTTCTGGGGCCAACGTCCTGACTTTC

V: TRBV6-1
size: .
J: TRBJ2-5
D: TRBD2
CDR3: CASTPLAGFQETQYF
DNA: TGTGCCAGCACCCCACTAGCGGGGTTCCAAGAGACCCAGTACTTC

V: TRBV11-2
size: .
J: TRBJ1-1
D: .
CDR3: CASSLTVMNTEAFF
DNA: TGTGCCAGCAGCTTGACAGTAATGAACACTGAAGCTTTCTTT

V: TRBV6-6
size: .
J: TRBJ2-5
D: TRBD2
CDR3: CASSYSVRGGPETQYF
DNA: TGTGCCAGCAGTTACTCCGTGCGGGGGGGCCCAGAGACCCAGTACTTC

V: TRBV30
size: .
J: TRBJ2-1
D: TRBD2
CDR3: CAWGLAGNYNEQFF
DNA: TGTGCCTGGGGACTAGCGGGGAACTACAATGAGCAGTTCTTC

V: TRBV5-1
size: .
J: TRBJ2-5
D: TRBD1
CDR3: CASSSGTGGETQYF
DNA: TGCGCCAGCAGCTCAGGGACAGGGGGAGAGACCCAGTACTTC

V: TRBV7-9
size: .
J: TRBJ1-1
D: TRBD1
CDR3: CASSLMGTGNTEAFF
DNA: TGTGCCAGCAGCTTAATGGGGACAGGGAACACTGAAGCTTTCTTT

V: TRBV4-2
size: .
J: TRBJ2-7
D: TRBD1
CDR3: CASSPLRDSQAYEQYF
DNA: TGTGCCAGCAGCCCTCTACGGGACAGCCAAGCCTACGAGCAGTACTTC

V: TRBV9
size: .
J: TRBJ1-1
D: .
CDR3: CASSPPGRANTEAFF
DNA: TGTGCCAGCAGCCCCCCGGGCAGGGCGAACACTGAAGCTTTCTTT

V: TRBV28
size: .
J: TRBJ1-1
D: .
CDR3: CASSPPTVNTEAFF
DNA: TGTGCCAGCAGTCCTCCAACAGTGAACACTGAAGCTTTCTTT

V: TRBV7-9
size: .
J: TRBJ2-2
D: .
CDR3: CASLRSGTRNTGELFF
DNA: TGTGCCAGCCTCAGATCGGGGACTCGAAACACCGGGGAGCTGTTTTTT

V: TRBV6-5
size: .
J: TRBJ2-1
D: .
CDR3: CASSWLGEHNEQFF
DNA: TGTGCCAGCAGTTGGCTCGGGGAGCACAATGAGCAGTTCTTC

V: TRBV28
size: .
J: TRBJ1-1
D: TRBD1
CDR3: CASSTGQGSTEAFF
DNA: TGTGCCAGCAGTACTGGACAGGGGAGCACTGAAGCTTTCTTT

V: TRBV5-4
size: .
J: TRBJ1-3
D: TRBD1
CDR3: CASSLGTGPPGNTIYF
DNA: TGTGCCAGCAGCTTGGGGACAGGGCCTCCTGGAAACACCATATATTTT

V: TRBV7-3
size: .
J: TRBJ2-5
D: .
CDR3: CASSRGPGVETQYF
DNA: TGTGCCAGCAGCCGCGGGCCGGGGGTAGAGACCCAGTACTTC

V: TRBV27
size: .
J: TRBJ2-4
D: .
CDR3: CASSLGQGYTKNIQYF
DNA: TGTGCCAGCAGTTTAGGGCAGGGATATACCAAAAACATTCAGTACTTC

V: TRBV7-2
size: .
J: TRBJ1-5
D: .
CDR3: CASSTGTEPPQHF
DNA: TGTGCCAGCAGCACCGGGACTGAGCCGCCCCAGCATTTT

V: TRBV7-2
size: .
J: TRBJ2-4
D: .
CDR3: CASSNGVSGNIQYF
DNA: TGTGCCAGCAGCAACGGGGTGTCGGGAAACATTCAGTACTTC

V: TRBV7-8
size: once
J: TRBJ1-2
D: TRBD1
CDR3: CASSPGQGAHGYTF
DNA: TGTGCCAGCAGCCCGGGACAGGGGGCACATGGCTACACCTTC

V: TRBV11-2
size: .
J: TRBJ1-2
D: .
CDR3: CASSLGAVYGYTF
DNA: TGTGCCAGCAGCTTGGGGGCAGTCTATGGCTACACCTTC

V: TRBV4-3
size: few
J: TRBJ1-4
D: .
CDR3: CASSQDWQNNEKLFF
DNA: TGCGCCAGCAGCCAAGACTGGCAGAATAATGAAAAACTGTTTTTT

V: TRBV18
size: once
J: TRBJ2-5
D: .
CDR3: CASSPGAQETQYF
DNA: TGTGCCAGCTCACCGGGAGCACAAGAGACCCAGTACTTC

V: TRBV5-1
size: few
J: TRBJ2-7
D: .
CDR3: CASNPRGGSTGEQYF
DNA: TGCGCCAGCAATCCGAGGGGCGGGTCAACAGGGGAGCAGTACTTC

V: TRBV5-8
size: .
J: TRBJ1-5
D: TRBD1
CDR3: CASSSLSRTGAGQPQHF
DNA: TGTGCCAGCAGCTCGCTTAGCCGGACAGGGGCTGGGCAGCCCCAGCATTTT

V: TRBV27
size: few
J: TRBJ2-1
D: TRBD2
CDR3: CASSLSPGGARNEQFF
DNA: TGTGCCAGCAGTTTATCGCCCGGGGGGGCCCGCAATGAGCAGTTCTTC

V: TRBV5-1
size: .
J: TRBJ1-6
D: TRBD1
CDR3: CASTTGDRVDSPLHF
DNA: TGCGCCAGCACCACAGGGGACAGGGTGGATTCACCCCTCCACTTT